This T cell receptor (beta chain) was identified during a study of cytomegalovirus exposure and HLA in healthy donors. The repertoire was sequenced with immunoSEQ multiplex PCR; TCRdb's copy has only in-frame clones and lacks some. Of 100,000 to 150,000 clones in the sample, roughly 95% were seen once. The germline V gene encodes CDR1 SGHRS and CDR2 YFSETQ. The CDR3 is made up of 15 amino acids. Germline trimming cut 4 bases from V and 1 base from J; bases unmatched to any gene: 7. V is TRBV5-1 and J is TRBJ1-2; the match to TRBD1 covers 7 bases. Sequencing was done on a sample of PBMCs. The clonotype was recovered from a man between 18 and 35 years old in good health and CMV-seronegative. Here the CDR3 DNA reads TGCGCCAGCAGCGCAGGGACAGCACTTAACTATGGCTACACCTTC. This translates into CASSAGTALNYGYTF.